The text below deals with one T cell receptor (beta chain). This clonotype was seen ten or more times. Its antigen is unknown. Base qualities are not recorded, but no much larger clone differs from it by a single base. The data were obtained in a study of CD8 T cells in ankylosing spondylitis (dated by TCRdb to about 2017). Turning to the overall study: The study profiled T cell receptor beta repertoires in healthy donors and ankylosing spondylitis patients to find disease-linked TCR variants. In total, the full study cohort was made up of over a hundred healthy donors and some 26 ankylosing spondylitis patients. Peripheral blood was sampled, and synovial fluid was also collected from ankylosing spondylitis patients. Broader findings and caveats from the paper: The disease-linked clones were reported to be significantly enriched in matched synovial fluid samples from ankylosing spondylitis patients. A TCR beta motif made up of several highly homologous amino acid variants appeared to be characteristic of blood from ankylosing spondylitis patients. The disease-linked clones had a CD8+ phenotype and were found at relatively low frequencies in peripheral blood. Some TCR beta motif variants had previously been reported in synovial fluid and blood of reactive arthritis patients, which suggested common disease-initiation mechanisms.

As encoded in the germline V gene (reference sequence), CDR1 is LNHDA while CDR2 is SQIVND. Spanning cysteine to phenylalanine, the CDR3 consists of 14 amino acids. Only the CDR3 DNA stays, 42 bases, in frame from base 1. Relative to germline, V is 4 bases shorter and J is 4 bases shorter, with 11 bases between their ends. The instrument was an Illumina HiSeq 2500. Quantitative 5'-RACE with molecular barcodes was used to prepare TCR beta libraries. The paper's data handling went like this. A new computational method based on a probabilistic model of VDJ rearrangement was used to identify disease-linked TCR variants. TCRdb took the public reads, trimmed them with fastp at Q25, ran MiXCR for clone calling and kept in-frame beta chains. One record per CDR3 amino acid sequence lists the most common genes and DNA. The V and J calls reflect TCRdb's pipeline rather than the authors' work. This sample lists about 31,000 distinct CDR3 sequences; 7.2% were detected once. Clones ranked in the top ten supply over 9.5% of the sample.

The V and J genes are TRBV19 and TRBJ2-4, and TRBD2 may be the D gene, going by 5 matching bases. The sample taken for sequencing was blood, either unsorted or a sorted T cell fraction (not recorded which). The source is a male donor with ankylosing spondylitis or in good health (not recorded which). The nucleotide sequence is TGTGCCAGTAGTACCCAGGACTGGAAAAACATTCAGTACTTC. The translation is CASSTQDWKNIQYF.